The following is a TCR beta chain sequence with its context. The record originates from a study of beta chain features in type 1 diabetes. The purity of all sorted populations exceeded 95%. V lost 6 bases to trimming and J lost 8 bases, with 16 bases between them. The CDR3 is made up of 13 amino acids. Germline CDR1 reads SQVTM; CDR2 reads ANQGSEA. Reverse transcribing all isolated RNA meant expressed TCRB transcripts were sequenced. TCRdb's table, derived via immunoSEQ multiplex PCR, lists solely in-frame clones and lacks some. The sample shows 200,000 to 300,000 clones, about 70% of them seen only once.

This TCR derives from a man aged 25-45 years in good health. The chain uses TRBV29-1 and TRBJ1-4, with D maybe TRBD1 (6 bases). What was sequenced was naive CD4+ T cells from blood. The CDR3 loop is CSVSGVLREKLFF. The DNA for the CDR3 is TGCAGCGTCTCAGGGGTGCTGAGGGAAAAACTGTTTTTT.